Following are 30 T cell receptor beta chains from one sample sequenced in a study of OX40 agonist ivuxolimab in advanced cancers. Using immunoSEQ multiplex PCR, the repertoire was profiled, and TCRdb retains in-frame clones only, with some absent. The sample consists of 100,000 or so clones, 84% of them appearing once. Specimen: CD4+ or CD8+ T cells sorted from blood, collected in a trial of the OX40 agonist ivuxolimab. These receptors came from an adult with an advanced solid tumor such as melanoma, head and neck, liver or kidney cancer.

This rearrangement joins TRBV6-5 to TRBJ1-4; TRBD1 aligns across 7 bases. With V trimmed by 1 base and J by 8 bases, 1 base remained unmatched. The length of the CDR3 is 13 residues. Germline V gives CDR1 MNHEY, CDR2 SVGAGI. CDR3 region: CASSYWTGEKLFF. DNA of the CDR3: TGTGCCAGCAGTTACTGGACAGGAGAAAAACTGTTTTTT.

The rearrangement uses TRBV7-9 and TRBJ1-4; D might be TRBD1 (6 bases). V lost 5 bases and J lost 8, with 15 bases in between. The germline CDR1 and CDR2 sequences are SEHNR and FQNEAQ (reference sequence). The CDR3 loop spans 14 amino acids. The DNA of the CDR3 is TGTGCCAGCAGCCAAGGGACATTAGGAGAAAAACTGTTTTTT. This sequence encodes CASSQGTLGEKLFF.

V usage is TRBV5-1 and J usage is TRBJ2-3; TRBD1 aligns across 9 bases. Per the germline V gene, CDR1 is SGHRS and CDR2 is YFSETQ. The CDR3 length is 15 residues. The ends lost 4 bases at V and 2 bases at J; junction bases unmatched: 5. CDR3 sequence: CASSAGTGPTDTQYF. The DNA for the CDR3 is TGCGCCAGCAGCGCGGGGACAGGGCCCACAGATACGCAGTATTTT.

The gene calls are TRBV12-5 and TRBJ1-1; D possibly corresponds to TRBD1 (5 bases). Germline-derived CDR1 and CDR2 are LGHNT and FRNRAP. This CDR3 comprises 14 residues. The V end lost 2 bases, the J end lost 4 bases, and 11 bases lay between the germline ends. The CDR3 here is CASGLSIGGTEAFF. The CDR3 DNA follows: TGTGCTAGTGGTTTGTCCATCGGGGGCACTGAAGCTTTCTTT.

The V call is TRBV5-1, the J call TRBJ1-2; TRBD1 matches 7 bases. Germline lookup yields CDR1 SGHRS and CDR2 YFSETQ. The CDR3 extends over 13 amino acids. Trimming cost V 8 bases and J 3 bases; bases outside gene matches: 7. DNA of the CDR3: TGCGCCAGTAGCAGGGGGAGCGACTATGGCTACACCTTC. This encodes CASSRGSDYGYTF.

CDR3 sequence reads: CASSLGSDGYTF. As DNA, the CDR3 is TGTGCCAGCAGCTTGGGGTCGGATGGCTACACCTTC. The chain is built from TRBV7-8 and TRBJ1-2, with D hard to call. The V end lost 3 bases, the J end lost 6 bases, and 8 bases lay between the germline ends. Germline V gene lookup returns CDR1 SGHVS and CDR2 FQNEAQ. This CDR3 contains 12 residues.

The rearrangement joins TRBV10-3 to TRBJ2-5; D is unresolved. Germline V gene sequence: CDR1 ENHRY, CDR2 SYGVKD. V lost 2 bases to trimming and J lost 7 bases, with 8 bases between them. This CDR3 has 12 residues. CDR3 loop: CAISEGEWTQYF. CDR3 in DNA: TGTGCCATCAGTGAGGGGGAATGGACCCAGTACTTC.

This chain connects TRBV5-4 to TRBJ2-7, with a tentative D call TRBD1 (8 bases). Looked up from germline, CDR1 is SGHNT and CDR2 is YYREEE (reference sequence). V lost 5 bases, J lost 7 bases, and 19 bases lay in between. CDR3 size: 14 residues. CDR3 nucleotides: TGTGCCAGCAGTTCCTATACAGGGGGGGAAGAGCAGTACTTC. This encodes CASSSYTGGEEQYF.

J is TRBJ2-2 and V is TRBV7-8; 7 bases are shared with TRBD2. Germline CDR1 is SGHVS and CDR2 is FQNEAQ. The CDR3 spans 16 residues. Trimming cost V 1 base and J 0 bases; bases outside gene matches: 2. CDR3 in amino acids: CASSLEGLANTGELFF. The CDR3 nucleotides read TGTGCCAGCAGCTTAGAAGGACTAGCGAACACCGGGGAGCTGTTTTTT.

The chain employs TRBV5-4 and TRBJ2-3, with TRBD2 identical over 8 bases. Germline V gene sequence: CDR1 SGHNT, CDR2 YYREEE (reference sequence). This CDR3 is built from 15 residues. J was trimmed by 0 bases and V by 2 bases; bases with no gene match: 2. The CDR3 loop is CASSFGGVSTDTQYF. The CDR3 bases are TGTGCCAGCAGCTTCGGGGGGGTAAGCACAGATACGCAGTATTTT.

The chain employs TRBV7-2 and TRBJ2-3; D gene ambiguous. With 2 bases removed from V and 6 bases from J, the gap between germline ends came to 9 bases. CDR3 length equals 13 residues. CDR1 and CDR2 from the germline V gene are SGHTA and FQGNSA. The CDR3 sequence is CASSLSPLDTQYF. The CDR3 DNA sequence: TGTGCCAGCAGCTTAAGCCCGCTCGATACGCAGTATTTT.

The chain links TRBV6-1 to TRBJ1-3; 7 nucleotides agree with TRBD1. This CDR3 has 16 residues. Germline CDR1 MNHNS, CDR2 SASEGT. Trimming at V came to 3 bases and at J to 0 bases, leaving 5 bases not matched to a gene. In DNA form, the CDR3 reads TGTGCCAGCAGTGAGGGACAGCGACTCTCTGGAAACACCATATATTTT. This sequence encodes CASSEGQRLSGNTIYF.

This clone was seen a single time. This rearrangement joins TRBV14 to TRBJ1-2; no firm D call. The germline V gene encodes CDR1 SGHDN and CDR2 FVKESK. The CDR3 loop spans 13 amino acids. V lost 4 bases to trimming and J lost 7 bases, with 13 bases between them. This CDR3 reads CASSLDYPGGYTF. CDR3 nucleotides: TGTGCCAGCAGCCTCGATTACCCCGGTGGCTACACCTTC.

The chain couples TRBV5-6 to TRBJ1-1, with 8 bases lining up with TRBD1. V was pared by 0 bases and J by 5 bases, with 3 bases of the junction left unmatched. The CDR3 is 14 residues long. Germline assignment: CDR1 SGHDT and CDR2 YYEEEE. This CDR3 reads CASSLDRGKTEAFF. DNA for the CDR3: TGTGCCAGCAGCTTGGACAGGGGGAAAACTGAAGCTTTCTTT.

This rearrangement joins TRBV15 to TRBJ1-1; unclear D gene. Trimming cost V 0 bases and J 6 bases, with 8 bases left between them. CDR1 is LNHNV and CDR2 is YYDKDF in the germline V gene (reference sequence). The CDR3 extends over 13 amino acids. CDR3 sequence (DNA): TGTGCCACCAGCAGAGATCTAGGGCCTGAAGCTTTCTTT. This sequence encodes CATSRDLGPEAFF. The whole variable domain, remainder taken from reference TRBV15 and TRBJ1-1, is DAMVIQNPRYQVTQFGKPVTLSCSQTLNHNVMYWYQQKSSQAPKLLFHYYDKDFNNEADTPDNFQSRRPNTSFCFLDIRSPGLGDTAMYLCATSRDLGPEAFFGQGTRLTVV.

This chain joins TRBV9 and TRBJ1-2, with D tentatively TRBD1 (6 bases). V lost 3 bases and J lost 10, with 16 bases in between. Germline CDR1 is SGDLS and CDR2 is YYNGEE. This CDR3 is built from 13 residues. CDR3 sequence reads: CASSAGAPGVYTF. CDR3 nucleotide sequence: TGTGCCAGCAGCGCAGGGGCGCCGGGTGTCTACACCTTC.

This chain joins TRBV7-7 and TRBJ2-1; D is perhaps TRBD2 (5 bases). The V and J ends lost 4 bases and 2 bases respectively, with 12 bases between them. The CDR3 has 15 residues. The germline gives CDR1 SSHAT, CDR2 FNYEAQ (reference sequence). The CDR3 region has the DNA TGTGCCAGCAGCTCCGCTGACGGGGCCTACAATGAGCAGTTCTTC. It yields the protein CASSSADGAYNEQFF. The full variable domain, with the rest looked up from reference TRBV7-7 and TRBJ2-1, is GAGVSQSPRYKVTKRGQDVTLRCDPISSHATLYWYQQALGQGPEFLTYFNYEAQPDKSGLPSDRFSAERPEGSISTLTIQRTEQRDSAMYRCASSSADGAYNEQFFGPGTRLTVL.

This clone was recorded a few times. The chain has TRBV30 and TRBJ1-6; D gene uncertain. The length of the CDR3 is 13 residues. Germline V lookup: CDR1 GTSNPN, CDR2 SVGIG (reference sequence). The V gene lost 0 bases and the J gene lost 9 bases, with 9 bases spanning the gap. CDR3 coding DNA: TGTGCCTGGAGTGTACCCGGGAGTTCACCCCTCCACTTT. It yields the protein CAWSVPGSSPLHF.

This clone was picked up a small number of times. V and J are TRBV7-2 and TRBJ2-7; TRBD2 might be the D (6 bases). V was trimmed by 3 bases and J by 0 bases, leaving 15 bases between them. CDR3 size: 16 residues. The V gene's germline CDR1 is SGHTA and CDR2 FQGNSA. This chain's CDR3 is CASSFSLATSSYEQYF. CDR3 DNA: TGTGCCAGCAGCTTCTCCCTAGCGACGAGCTCCTACGAGCAGTACTTC.

This rearrangement joins TRBV2 to TRBJ1-1, with 9 bases identical to TRBD1. The trim removed 7 bases at V and 4 bases at J, leaving 7 bases unmatched. Germline CDR1 and CDR2: SNHLY and FYNNEI. This CDR3 is 14 amino acids long. The CDR3 loop reads CASMRGQGGTEAFF. CDR3 coding DNA: TGTGCCAGCATGAGGGGACAGGGCGGCACTGAAGCTTTCTTT.

The genes are TRBV7-9 and TRBJ1-1, with 8 bases matching TRBD1. The ends lost 3 bases at V and 6 bases at J; junction bases unmatched: 6. The CDR3 has 14 amino acids. Germline V lookup: CDR1 SEHNR, CDR2 FQNEAQ (reference sequence). CDR3 coding DNA: TGTGCCAGCAGCTTTTCCGACAGGGGTCCTGAAGCTTTCTTT. It codes for CASSFSDRGPEAFF.

This clone was observed a single time. This chain joins TRBV29-1 and TRBJ1-1; 7 positions match TRBD1. CDR3 length: 13 residues. Trimming cost V 7 bases and J 6 bases; bases outside gene matches: 11. Germline CDR1 and CDR2: SQVTM and ANQGSEA. The CDR3 coding sequence is TGCAGCGCTAGACAGGGTCAATCGCCTGAAGCTTTCTTT. Translated, it gives CSARQGQSPEAFF.

V is TRBV14 and J is TRBJ2-5; 9 bases are shared with TRBD2. The trim removed 8 bases at V and 1 base at J, leaving 14 bases unmatched. Germline CDR1 SGHDN, CDR2 FVKESK. This CDR3 spans 17 amino acids. DNA for the CDR3: TGTGCCAGCCCGAAAATCAGCGGGAGGCCTTTCCAAGAGACCCAGTACTTC. This encodes CASPKISGRPFQETQYF.

The J gene is TRBJ2-7, the V gene TRBV27; D is undetermined. With 6 bases removed from V and 2 bases from J, the gap between germline ends came to 11 bases. CDR1 is MNHEY, CDR2 SMNVEV, per germline (reference sequence). The CDR3 has 13 residues. CDR3 nucleotide sequence: TGTGCCAGCAGAAGTCCTTCTACCTACGAGCAGTACTTC. Amino acids: CASRSPSTYEQYF.

V gene TRBV12-5 combines with J gene TRBJ2-7; D might be TRBD1 or TRBD2, each matching 5 bases. Looked up from germline, CDR1 is LGHNT and CDR2 is FRNRAP. Trimming left V 6 bases short and J 2 bases short, with 23 bases between. This CDR3 region has 17 residues. CDR3 sequence (DNA): TGTGCTAGTGGCTCCCACACTACGGGGCGAACGGCCTACGAGCAGTACTTC. As protein: CASGSHTTGRTAYEQYF. Full variable domain (rest looked up from reference TRBV12-5 and TRBJ2-7): DARVTQTPRHKVTEMGQEVTMRCQPILGHNTVFWYRQTMMQGLELLAYFRNRAPLDDSGMPKDRFSAEMPDATLATLKIQPSEPRDSAVYFCASGSHTTGRTAYEQYFGPGTRLTVT.

V is TRBV6-5 and J is TRBJ2-7, with D unresolved. Trimming cost V 4 bases and J 4 bases, with 20 bases left between them. CDR1 MNHEY and CDR2 SVGAGI come from the germline V gene. This CDR3 contains 16 residues. The CDR3 protein is CASSFRLSRLQYEQYF. The CDR3 region has the DNA TGTGCCAGCAGTTTCCGACTGTCCCGCCTACAATACGAGCAGTACTTC.

The count of this clone is one. V usage is TRBV10-3 and J usage is TRBJ1-3, with D maybe TRBD1 (6 bases). Trimming left V 7 bases short and J 4 bases short, with 23 bases between. There are 17 residues in the CDR3. Germline V lookup: CDR1 ENHRY, CDR2 SYGVKD. CDR3 protein: CAITEQGKGAAGNTIYF. CDR3 DNA sequence: TGTGCCATCACCGAGCAGGGGAAGGGCGCCGCGGGAAACACCATATATTTT.

The V call is TRBV18, the J call TRBJ1-5, with D perhaps TRBD1 (6 bases). The CDR3 is made up of 17 amino acids. Germline V CDR1 and CDR2: KGHSH, LQKENI. With 6 bases removed from V and 0 bases from J, the gap between germline ends came to 18 bases. CDR3 protein: CASSHPSRGYSNQPQHF. CDR3 in DNA: TGTGCCAGCTCTCACCCCTCCAGGGGTTATAGCAATCAGCCCCAGCATTTT.

A single count supports this clone. The J gene is TRBJ2-7, the V gene TRBV2, with TRBD2 identical over 11 bases. CDR3 length: 15 residues. V was pared by 5 bases and J by 2 bases, with 5 bases of the junction left unmatched. The germline gives CDR1 SNHLY, CDR2 FYNNEI. CDR3 loop: CASSFGTSGTYEQYF. The CDR3 DNA sequence: TGTGCCAGCAGTTTCGGGACTAGCGGAACCTACGAGCAGTACTTC. Together with reference TRBV2 and TRBJ2-7, the CDR3 gives the full variable domain: EPEVTQTPSHQVTQMGQEVILRCVPISNHLYFYWYRQILGQKVEFLVSFYNNEISEKSEIFDDQFSVERPDGSNFTLKIRSTKLEDSAMYFCASSFGTSGTYEQYFGPGTRLTVT.

Only a few counts were recorded for this clone. The chain links TRBV6-4 to TRBJ1-1; 8 positions agree with TRBD1. The CDR3 contains 13 residues. The ends lost 6 bases at V and 5 bases at J; junction bases unmatched: 5. Germline values: CDR1 MRHNA, CDR2 SNTAGT. The CDR3 bases are TGTGCCAGCAGCGTGGACAGGGCGACTGAAGCTTTCTTT. It codes for CASSVDRATEAFF.